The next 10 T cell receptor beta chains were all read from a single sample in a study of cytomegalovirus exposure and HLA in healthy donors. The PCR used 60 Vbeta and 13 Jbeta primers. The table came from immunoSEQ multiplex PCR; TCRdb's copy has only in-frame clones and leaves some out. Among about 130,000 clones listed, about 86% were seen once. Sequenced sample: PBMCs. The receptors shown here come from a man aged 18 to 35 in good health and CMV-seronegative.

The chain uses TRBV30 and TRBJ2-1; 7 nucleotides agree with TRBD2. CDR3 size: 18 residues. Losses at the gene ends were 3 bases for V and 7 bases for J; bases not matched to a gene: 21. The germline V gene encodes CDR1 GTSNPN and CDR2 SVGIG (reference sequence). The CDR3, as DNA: TGTGCCTGGAGCCCGGTGGGGGGGTACAACCAACTAGCTAATGAGCAGTTCTTC. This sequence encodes CAWSPVGGYNQLANEQFF.

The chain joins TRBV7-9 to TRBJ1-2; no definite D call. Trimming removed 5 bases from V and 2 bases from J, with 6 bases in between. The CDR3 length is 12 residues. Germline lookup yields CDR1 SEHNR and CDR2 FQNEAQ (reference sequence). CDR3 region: CASSHRNYGYTF. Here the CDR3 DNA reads TGTGCCAGCAGCCACAGAAACTATGGCTACACCTTC.

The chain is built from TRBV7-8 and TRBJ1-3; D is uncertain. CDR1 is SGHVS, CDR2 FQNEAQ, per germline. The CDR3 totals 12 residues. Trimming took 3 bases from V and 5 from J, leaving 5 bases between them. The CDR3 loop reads CASSLERNTIYF. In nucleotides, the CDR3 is TGTGCCAGCAGCTTGGAGAGAAACACCATATATTTT. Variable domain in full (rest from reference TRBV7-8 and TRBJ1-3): GAGVSQSPRYKVAKRGQDVALRCDPISGHVSLFWYQQALGQGPEFLTYFQNEAQLDKSGLPSDRFFAERPEGSVSTLKIQRTQQEDSAVYLCASSLERNTIYFGEGSWLTVV.

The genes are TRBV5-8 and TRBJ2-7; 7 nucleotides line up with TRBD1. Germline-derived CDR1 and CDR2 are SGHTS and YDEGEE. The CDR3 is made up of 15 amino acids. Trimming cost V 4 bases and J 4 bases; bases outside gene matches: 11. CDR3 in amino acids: CASSHTTGINYEQYF. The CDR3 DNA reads TGTGCCAGCAGCCACACGACAGGGATAAATTACGAGCAGTACTTC. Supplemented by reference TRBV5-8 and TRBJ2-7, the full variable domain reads EAGVTQSPTHLIKTRGQQATLRCSPISGHTSVYWYQQALGLGLQFLLWYDEGEERNRGNFPPRFSGRQFPNYSSELNVNALELEDSALYLCASSHTTGINYEQYFGPGTRLTVT.

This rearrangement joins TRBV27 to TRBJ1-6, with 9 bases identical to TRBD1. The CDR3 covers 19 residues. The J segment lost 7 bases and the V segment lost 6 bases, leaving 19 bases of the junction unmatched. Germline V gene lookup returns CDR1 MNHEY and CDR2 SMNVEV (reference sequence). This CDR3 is CASSPAGQGPVLGNSPLHF. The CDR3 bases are TGTGCCAGCAGCCCTGCGGGACAGGGCCCGGTTTTGGGAAATTCACCCCTCCACTTT.

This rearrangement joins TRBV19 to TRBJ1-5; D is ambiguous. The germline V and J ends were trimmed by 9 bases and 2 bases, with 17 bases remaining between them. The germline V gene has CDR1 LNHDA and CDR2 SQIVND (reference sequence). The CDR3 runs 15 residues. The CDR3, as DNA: TGTGCCAGCACCTCCGGGCCGGAGGGCAATCAGCCCCAGCATTTT. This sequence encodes CASTSGPEGNQPQHF.

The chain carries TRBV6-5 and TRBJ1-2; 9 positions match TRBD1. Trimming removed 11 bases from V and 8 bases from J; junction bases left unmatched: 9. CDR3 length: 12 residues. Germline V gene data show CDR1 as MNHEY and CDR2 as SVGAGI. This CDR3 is CAAQGQGGGYTF. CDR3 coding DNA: TGTGCCGCTCAGGGACAGGGTGGGGGCTACACCTTC.

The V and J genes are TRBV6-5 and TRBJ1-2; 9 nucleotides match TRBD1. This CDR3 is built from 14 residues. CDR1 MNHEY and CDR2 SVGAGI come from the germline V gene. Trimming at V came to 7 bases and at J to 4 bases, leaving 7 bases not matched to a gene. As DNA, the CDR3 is TGTGCCAGCACGGAAACAGGGGGCGGCTATGGCTACACCTTC. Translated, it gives CASTETGGGYGYTF.

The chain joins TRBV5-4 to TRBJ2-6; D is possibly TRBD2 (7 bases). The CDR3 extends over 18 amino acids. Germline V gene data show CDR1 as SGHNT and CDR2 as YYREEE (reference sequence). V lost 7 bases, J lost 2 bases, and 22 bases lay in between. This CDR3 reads CASRRPGGRTTGANVLTF. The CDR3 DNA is TGTGCCAGCCGCCGTCCCGGGGGGCGAACTACTGGGGCCAACGTCCTGACTTTC.

The CDR3 reads CASSSVQGSWSQYF. The CDR3, as DNA: TGTGCCAGCAGTTCGGTACAGGGAAGTTGGTCCCAGTACTTC. The V call is TRBV27, the J call TRBJ2-5; tentatively, D is TRBD1 (6 bases). V lost 4 bases to trimming and J lost 9 bases, with 18 bases between them. The length of the CDR3 is 14 residues. Germline V gene data show CDR1 as MNHEY and CDR2 as SMNVEV (reference sequence).